Listed below are T cell receptor beta chains from one sample, sequenced in a study of T-cell reconstitution after alpha-beta-depleted transplantation in children. TCRdb reprocessed the PCR reads with MiXCR, giving one entry per CDR3 protein. Found here are approximately 510,000 distinct CDR3 sequences, approximately 16% of them singletons; the top ten hold 3% to 3.5%. Material: PBMCs from the stem cell graft donor, obtained from the stem cell graft. All receptors come from a human donor who donated a stem cell graft to a child with acute lymphoblastic leukemia. Each CDR3 is given with its conserved first and last residue. A D gene is named only where the DNA matches it firmly. Clone size is not always given. Where it is, it says once, few, many or a class for expanded clones.

D: -
V: TRBV3-1
J: TRBJ2-1
size: few
DNA: TGTGCCAGCAGCCAAGATGGGGGCGGGAGAAGGTCGCAGTTCTTC
CDR3: CASSQDGGGRRSQFF

D: -
V: TRBV6-2/TRBV6-3
J: TRBJ2-2
size: few
DNA: TGTGCCAGCAGTTACTCCCCGACCGACAGAACCGGGGAGCTGTTTTTT
CDR3: CASSYSPTDRTGELFF

D: TRBD2
V: TRBV7-8
J: TRBJ2-1
size: -
DNA: TGTGCCAGCAGCTCATGGACTAGCGGGAGCGGTGAGCAGTTCTTC
CDR3: CASSSWTSGSGEQFF

D: TRBD1
V: TRBV18
J: TRBJ1-2
size: few
DNA: TGTGCCAGCTCACCAGGAGAGGGGGCGGTCTATGGCTACACCTTC
CDR3: CASSPGEGAVYGYTF

D: -
V: TRBV3-1
J: TRBJ2-2
size: few
DNA: TGTGCCAGCGCCCGGACCGGGGAGCTGTTTTTT
CDR3: CASARTGELFF

D: -
V: TRBV4-1
J: TRBJ2-7
size: -
DNA: TGCGCCAGCAGCCAAGGGGGGGAGTACGAGCAGTACTTC
CDR3: CASSQGGEYEQYF

D: -
V: TRBV19
J: TRBJ1-1
size: -
DNA: TGTGCCAGTAGTATAGCCGGTGGCAGGGTGAACACTGAAGCTTTCTTT
CDR3: CASSIAGGRVNTEAFF

D: -
V: TRBV29-1
J: TRBJ1-2
size: many
DNA: TGCAGCGTGGCCAGGGGCTGGGGCTACACCTTC
CDR3: CSVARGWGYTF

D: TRBD1
V: TRBV29-1
J: TRBJ1-1
size: few
DNA: TGCAGCGTTGTAAGGACAGGGGAAGCTGAAGCTTTCTTT
CDR3: CSVVRTGEAEAFF

D: -
V: TRBV12-3/TRBV12-4
J: TRBJ2-3
size: -
DNA: TGTGCCAGCAGTTTAACCGTCCGGGCCACAGATACGCAGTATTTT
CDR3: CASSLTVRATDTQYF

D: TRBD2
V: TRBV27
J: TRBJ2-5
size: -
DNA: TGTGCCAGCAGTTCTGAGACTAGCGGGAGGCAAGAGACCCAGTACTTC
CDR3: CASSSETSGRQETQYF

D: -
V: TRBV29-1
J: TRBJ2-3
size: -
DNA: TGCAGCGTTGACGGATGGGAGGGGGCAGATACGCAGTATTTT
CDR3: CSVDGWEGADTQYF

D: -
V: TRBV7-6
J: TRBJ2-7
size: -
DNA: TGTGCCAGCAGCTTAGCAGCTAGCGCGGACTACGAGCAGTACTTC
CDR3: CASSLAASADYEQYF

D: TRBD1
V: TRBV6-1
J: TRBJ1-2
size: -
DNA: TGTGCCAGCAGTCAAACCGGGACAGGAGCAGCTAACTATGGCTACACCTTC
CDR3: CASSQTGTGAANYGYTF

D: -
V: TRBV5-1
J: TRBJ2-1
size: few
DNA: TGCGCCAGCAGCTTCGCCTGGGGGTCCTACAATGAGCAGTTCTTC
CDR3: CASSFAWGSYNEQFF

D: -
V: TRBV11-3
J: TRBJ2-1
size: few
DNA: TGTGCCAGCAGCCCCCCGGGGCCCTCCTCCTACAATGAGCAGTTCTTC
CDR3: CASSPPGPSSYNEQFF

D: TRBD2
V: TRBV9
J: TRBJ2-3
size: few
DNA: TGTGCCAGCAGCCCCATAGCGGGATTCGCTAGCACAGATACGCAGTATTTT
CDR3: CASSPIAGFASTDTQYF

D: -
V: TRBV7-9
J: TRBJ2-1
size: few
DNA: TGTGCCAGCAGCTTAGATGAGTCGCAGTTCTTC
CDR3: CASSLDESQFF

D: -
V: TRBV12-3/TRBV12-4
J: TRBJ1-2
size: few
DNA: TGTGCCAGCAGTTTAGCGCTGGACCGGTATGGCTACACCTTC
CDR3: CASSLALDRYGYTF

D: -
V: TRBV12-3/TRBV12-4
J: TRBJ1-1
size: -
DNA: TGTGCCAGCAGCCCCCCGCCAGGGATGCACACTGAAGCTTTCTTT
CDR3: CASSPPPGMHTEAFF

D: TRBD2
V: TRBV25-1
J: TRBJ2-1
size: few
DNA: TGTGCCAGCAGGCTAGCGGGAGGGACTAGTGAGCAGTTCTTC
CDR3: CASRLAGGTSEQFF

D: -
V: TRBV12-5
J: TRBJ2-7
size: -
DNA: TGTGCTAGTGGTTCCGGATTTGTTGGCTACGAGCAGTACTTC
CDR3: CASGSGFVGYEQYF

D: TRBD2
V: TRBV6-5
J: TRBJ2-7
size: -
DNA: TGTGCCAGCAGTTACTCATCCGGGAGGTTTTACGAGCAGTACTTC
CDR3: CASSYSSGRFYEQYF

D: TRBD1
V: TRBV29-1
J: TRBJ2-7
size: few
DNA: TGCAGCGTTAGCCGGACAGGGGTCGACGAGCAGTACTTC
CDR3: CSVSRTGVDEQYF

D: -
V: TRBV5-1
J: TRBJ1-3
size: -
DNA: TGCGCCAGCAGCCTCGACAGGACCCCTGGAAACACCATATATTTT
CDR3: CASSLDRTPGNTIYF

D: -
V: TRBV29-1
J: TRBJ1-2
size: -
DNA: TGCAGCGTTGAAGATCCGGGGGGGCTCGGCTACACCTTC
CDR3: CSVEDPGGLGYTF

D: -
V: TRBV7-2
J: TRBJ2-2
size: -
DNA: TGTGCCAGCAGCCCCGAATACTCGAACACCGGGGAGCTGTTTTTT
CDR3: CASSPEYSNTGELFF

D: -
V: TRBV24-1
J: TRBJ2-2
size: -
DNA: TGTGCCACCAGTGAGGGGCGGAACACCGGGGAGCTGTTTTTT
CDR3: CATSEGRNTGELFF